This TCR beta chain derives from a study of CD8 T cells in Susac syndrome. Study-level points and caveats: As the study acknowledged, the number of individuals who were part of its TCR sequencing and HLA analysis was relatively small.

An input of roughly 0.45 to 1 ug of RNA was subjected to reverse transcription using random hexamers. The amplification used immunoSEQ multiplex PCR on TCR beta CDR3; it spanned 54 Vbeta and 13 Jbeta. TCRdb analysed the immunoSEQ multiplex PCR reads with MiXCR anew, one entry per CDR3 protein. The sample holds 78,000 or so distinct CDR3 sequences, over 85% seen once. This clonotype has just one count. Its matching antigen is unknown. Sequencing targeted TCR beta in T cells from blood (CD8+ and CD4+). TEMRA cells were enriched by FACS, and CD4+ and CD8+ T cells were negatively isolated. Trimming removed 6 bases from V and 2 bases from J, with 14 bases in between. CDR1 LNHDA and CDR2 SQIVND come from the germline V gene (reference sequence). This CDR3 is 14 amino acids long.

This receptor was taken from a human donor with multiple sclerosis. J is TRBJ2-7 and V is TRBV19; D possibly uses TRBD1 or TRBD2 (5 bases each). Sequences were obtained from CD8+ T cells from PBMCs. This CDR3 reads CASRGRDGAYEQYF. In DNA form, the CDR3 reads TGTGCCAGTAGGGGCCGGGACGGAGCCTACGAGCAGTACTTC.